Included here is one TCR beta chain sequence, with context. Its cognate antigen is unknown. This sample was taken from a study of response to subunit inactivated influenza vaccine. Study-wide findings and caveats: It was suggested by the authors that few new T cells are recruited by each seasonal influenza vaccination.

TCRdb reanalysed the RT-PCR reads using MiXCR and keeps one entry per CDR3 protein. This sample carries about 700,000 distinct CDR3 sequences, 11% to 15% of them seen once, and the ten largest clones take 7.6%. The TCR comes from a man aged 45-65 years who received an inactivated influenza vaccine. The sequences come from PBMCs from blood, collected less than 15 days before vaccination.

CDR3 loop: CSASALASGSFTYEQYF. The CDR3 region has the DNA TGCAGTGCTAGTGCCTTGGCTAGCGGGTCCTTTACCTACGAGCAGTACTTC. The chain is built from TRBV20-1 and TRBJ2-7; 8 bases align to TRBD2. The CDR3 is made up of 17 amino acids. V shed 3 bases and J 2 bases; nucleotides not matched to a gene: 15. Per the germline V gene, CDR1 is DFQATT and CDR2 is SNEGSKA (reference sequence).